This T cell receptor (beta chain) was profiled in a study of blood T cell repertoires in COVID-19 (dated by TCRdb to the early 2020s). The study in broad terms: The collaborator samples originated in the United States, Italy and Spain and spanned the acute and convalescent phases of COVID-19. Sample metadata almost always included a de-identified subject ID, COVID-19 status, age in years and sex. The samples were drawn from the first 160 participants of the ongoing ImmuneRACE study and from 1,254 subjects provided by 6 global collaborators. The repertoires were released in a freely available public database intended as a resource for research on the immune response to SARS-CoV-2. Deeply sampled blood TCRbeta repertoires from subjects exposed to, actively infected with, or recovered from COVID-19 were included in the dataset. Where available, HLA class I and class II types were taken from metadata supplied by the sample provider and were not determined by assay-based typing. The material from the prospective study consisted of cDNA or gDNA derived from T cells, B-cell-depleted T cells, or PBMCs. Here is what the overall study found, with its caveats: The quantity of clinical and demographic metadata differed by source and by participant and was supplied without curation.

TCRbeta CDR3 regions were amplified from genomic DNA using the immunoSEQ Assay, a bias-controlled multiplex PCR. The source study handled its data this way. The number of nucleated cells in each sample was estimated by amplification of reference gene primers within the assay. To quantify the absolute abundance of each unique TCRbeta CDR3 rearrangement, sequence reads were collapsed and filtered. For each sample, productive Simpson clonality was calculated as the square root of Simpson's diversity index over productive rearrangements. The immuneACCESS repertoire file appears here via TCRdb, limited to in-frame rearrangements. These files lack a portion of the clones; in checked studies, under half of the deficit traces to unresolved V genes, and the cause of the others is not known. The D gene and trimming were derived from the DNA, and the V and J assignments and clone size from that table. The sample has roughly 52,000 clones on record, approximately 85% of them singletons. The top ten hold 12% of the sample.

The collaborating institutions used their own protocols to collect whole blood in K2EDTA tubes. Collaborator samples were shipped for TCRbeta analysis as frozen whole blood, isolated PBMCs, or DNA extracted from either sample type. This clone appeared a single time. Its target antigen remains unknown. No qualities accompany the bases; no much larger clone lies one base away. Based on the germline V gene, the CDR1 and CDR2 sequences are MRHNA and SNTAGT. A distance of 22 bases separates the germline ends of V and J, which lose 7 bases and 6 bases respectively. The CDR3 covers 16 residues, taking in both the cysteine and the phenylalanine. Kept here is only the CDR3 DNA, which spans 48 bases and is read in frame from base 1.

The V and J segments used are TRBV6-4 and TRBJ2-1; perhaps TRBD1 is the D gene, with 6 bases matching. Material: peripheral blood. The sequence derives from a human donor in a cohort sampled during active COVID-19. This receptor carries the CDR3 CASTRPDSLSTNEQFF. In nucleotide form, the sequence is TGTGCCAGCACTAGGCCGGACAGCCTCTCTACCAATGAGCAGTTCTTC.